This T cell receptor (beta chain) was profiled in a study of prognosis after radiotherapy for stage I lung cancer. With two-round multiplex PCR, TCR beta CDR3 sequences were amplified from genomic DNA. Initially, in first-round PCR, primers specific to each TRBV and TRBJ gene were used. TCRdb itself ran the multiplex PCR reads through MiXCR, one entry per CDR3 protein. The table has tens of thousands of distinct CDR3 sequences, roughly 40% seen once. The CDR3 consists of 14 residues. Between the trimmed V and J ends, which lost 4 bases and 8 bases, there was a span of 17 bases. CDR1 is MDHEN, CDR2 SYDVKM, per germline.

Sample: PBMCs, taken before or after stereotactic body radiation therapy (not recorded which). This rearrangement joins TRBV28 to TRBJ1-2; no definite D call. The TCR was taken from a donor aged 50 or older with non-small cell lung cancer. The CDR3 is CASSSSGPSRGYTF. CDR3 sequence (DNA): TGTGCCAGCAGTTCCTCCGGGCCCTCGAGGGGCTACACCTTC.